The 25 T cell receptor beta chains below come from one sample, sequenced in a study of cytomegalovirus exposure and HLA in healthy donors. Sequencing used immunoSEQ multiplex PCR; TCRdb keeps in-frame clones, though not all of them. The repertoire holds 150,000 to 200,000 clones, 88% seen once, with approximately 3.1% in the top ten. The sequenced sample consisted of PBMCs. These receptors were collected from a man aged 18 to 30 in good health and CMV-seronegative.

The CDR3 DNA sequence: TGTGCCAGCAGTCCCGACACCGGGGAGCTGTTTTTT. Protein sequence: CASSPDTGELFF. This sequence joins TRBV2 and TRBJ2-2; D remains ambiguous. The CDR3 length is 12 residues. Trimming stripped 5 bases from V and 3 bases from J, with 4 bases between. CDR1 is SNHLY, CDR2 FYNNEI, per germline. Supplemented by reference TRBV2 and TRBJ2-2, the full variable domain reads EPEVTQTPSHQVTQMGQEVILRCVPISNHLYFYWYRQILGQKVEFLVSFYNNEISEKSEIFDDQFSVERPDGSNFTLKIRSTKLEDSAMYFCASSPDTGELFFGEGSRLTVL.

V is TRBV29-1 and J is TRBJ2-5; TRBD1 is a possible D gene (6 bases). Germline V gene lookup returns CDR1 SQVTM and CDR2 ANQGSEA. The CDR3 loop spans 12 amino acids. Trimming removed 5 bases from V and 5 bases from J, with 12 bases in between. CDR3 coding DNA: TGCAGCGTTCGAACAGGGATCGAGACCCAGTACTTC. This gives the protein CSVRTGIETQYF.

This clone was seen a single time. The J gene is TRBJ2-5, the V gene TRBV13; perhaps TRBD2 as D (6 bases). Trimming took off 6 bases at V and 5 bases at J, with 16 bases between the two ends. This CDR3 contains 14 residues. Per germline, CDR1 PRHDT and CDR2 FYEKMQ (reference sequence). CDR3 DNA: TGTGCCAGCAGTCAATTAGGGGAGGCGGAGACCCAGTACTTC. It codes for CASSQLGEAETQYF.

The CDR3 reads CASNTRGVAGYSSYNEQFF. CDR3 coding DNA: TGTGCCAGCAACACGCGGGGAGTAGCGGGATATAGCTCCTACAATGAGCAGTTCTTC. The V call is TRBV2, the J call TRBJ2-1; 8 bases agree with TRBD2. The germline gives CDR1 SNHLY, CDR2 FYNNEI. The CDR3 is 19 amino acids. V lost 7 bases and J lost 0; bases outside the gene matches: 17. Together with reference TRBV2 and TRBJ2-1, the CDR3 gives the full variable domain: EPEVTQTPSHQVTQMGQEVILRCVPISNHLYFYWYRQILGQKVEFLVSFYNNEISEKSEIFDDQFSVERPDGSNFTLKIRSTKLEDSAMYFCASNTRGVAGYSSYNEQFFGPGTRLTVL.

This rearrangement joins TRBV6-5 to TRBJ1-2, with D perhaps TRBD1 (6 bases). V gave up 0 bases and J gave up 4 bases, with 15 bases separating them. CDR1 MNHEY and CDR2 SVGAGI come from the germline V gene. The CDR3 consists of 16 residues. CDR3 bases: TGTGCCAGCAGTTACTCCGGGACATCCTCACTCTATGGCTACACCTTC. It specifies CASSYSGTSSLYGYTF.

J is TRBJ1-3 and V is TRBV28; TRBD1 is a possible D gene (6 bases). Trimming took 7 bases from V and 1 from J, leaving 11 bases between them. Germline values: CDR1 MDHEN, CDR2 SYDVKM. The CDR3 consists of 14 residues. The CDR3 region is CASTEGVSGNTIYF. The CDR3, as DNA: TGTGCCAGCACCGAGGGGGTTTCTGGAAACACCATATATTTT.

This chain uses TRBV28 with TRBJ1-4, with D maybe TRBD1 (6 bases). In germline, CDR1 is MDHEN, CDR2 SYDVKM. The CDR3 is made up of 14 amino acids. V was shortened by 5 bases and J by 8 bases, with 15 bases between the two germline ends. This CDR3 is CASSETGSGEKLFF. Here the CDR3 DNA reads TGTGCCAGCAGTGAAACAGGGTCCGGGGAAAAACTGTTTTTT.

The chain employs TRBV28 and TRBJ2-7; D is possibly TRBD2 (7 bases). The CDR3 is 15 amino acids. Trimming removed 1 base at V and 1 base at J, with 11 bases between. Per germline, CDR1 MDHEN and CDR2 SYDVKM. The CDR3 DNA is TGTGCCAGCAGTTTATCCAGGGGAGGGTCCTACGAGCAGTACGTC. Translating it yields CASSLSRGGSYEQYV.

This chain uses TRBV19 with TRBJ1-1; 7 bases fit TRBD1. From germline, CDR1 is LNHDA and CDR2 SQIVND (reference sequence). The CDR3 length is 15 residues. Trimming removed 7 bases from V and 1 base from J; junction bases left unmatched: 9. DNA of the CDR3: TGTGCCAGTACCATAGGGGGCAGGGGGAACACTGAAGCTTTCTTT. It specifies CASTIGGRGNTEAFF.

The CDR3 spells CASSSSPSGRARNEQFF. The CDR3 bases are TGTGCCAGCAGCTCCAGTCCTAGCGGGAGGGCACGCAATGAGCAGTTCTTC. The chain uses TRBV5-5 and TRBJ2-1; TRBD2 agrees at 12 bases. This CDR3 spans 17 amino acids. Germline V gene lookup returns CDR1 SGHKS and CDR2 YYEKEE (reference sequence). V gave up 3 bases and J gave up 6 bases; unmatched junction bases: 10.

The chain combines TRBV5-1 with TRBJ2-2; the match to TRBD1 covers 10 bases. Germline-derived CDR1 and CDR2 are SGHRS and YFSETQ. This CDR3 is built from 18 residues. Germline trimming cut 4 bases from V and 2 bases from J; bases unmatched to any gene: 11. CDR3 region: CASSLITGTGVNTGELFF. The CDR3 DNA reads TGCGCCAGCAGCCTTATCACCGGGACAGGGGTTAACACCGGGGAGCTGTTTTTT.

The rearrangement links TRBV29-1 to TRBJ1-2; 8 bases fit TRBD1. Germline CDR1 and CDR2: SQVTM and ANQGSEA. The trim removed 6 bases at V and 8 bases at J, leaving 11 bases unmatched. This CDR3 comprises 13 residues. CDR3 loop: CSVTDRAWGGYTF. In DNA, the CDR3 is TGCAGCGTGACGGACAGGGCCTGGGGGGGCTACACCTTC.

The table lists this clone with a few counts. The J gene is TRBJ2-7, the V gene TRBV4-3; D might be TRBD1 (6 bases). Germline lookup yields CDR1 LGHNA and CDR2 YSLEER. The CDR3 loop spans 16 amino acids. Trimming shortened V by 3 bases and J by 5 bases, and 20 bases separated the two germline ends. CDR3 protein: CASSHQRGSLGDEQYF. The CDR3 DNA sequence: TGCGCCAGCAGCCATCAGAGGGGGTCCCTAGGGGACGAGCAGTACTTC.

The CDR3 region is CASSWTVRSEQFF. The CDR3 DNA is TGTGCCAGCAGCTGGACAGTCAGGAGTGAGCAGTTCTTC. The chain joins TRBV27 to TRBJ2-1, with D possibly being TRBD1 (6 bases). Looked up from germline, CDR1 is MNHEY and CDR2 is SMNVEV (reference sequence). Trimming cost V 6 bases and J 9 bases, with 15 bases left between them. This CDR3 has 13 amino acids.

This clone was seen only once. The chain joins TRBV7-9 to TRBJ2-7; 8 bases match TRBD2. Germline lookup yields CDR1 SEHNR and CDR2 FQNEAQ (reference sequence). The trim removed 4 bases at V and 6 bases at J, leaving 8 bases unmatched. The length of the CDR3 is 14 residues. CDR3 bases: TGTGCCAGCAGCTCTAGCGGGCCCCTGGGCGAGCAGTACGTC. The encoded protein is CASSSSGPLGEQYV.

Remarks on this clone: Other DNA variants within this sample encode the same CDR3. The chain couples TRBV27 to TRBJ2-1; D gene unclear. Germline CDR1 MNHEY, CDR2 SMNVEV (reference sequence). The CDR3 runs to 13 residues. V gave up 2 bases and J gave up 7 bases, with 9 bases separating them. In nucleotides, the CDR3 is TGTGCCAGCAGTTTAGGGTCCGGGAATGAGCAGTTCTTC. This sequence encodes CASSLGSGNEQFF.

This clone was found once. V usage is TRBV13 and J usage is TRBJ2-2; 10 bases agree with TRBD2. Germline values: CDR1 PRHDT, CDR2 FYEKMQ (reference sequence). The V and J ends lost 4 bases and 5 bases, in that order; junction bases with no gene match: 7. This CDR3 has 16 amino acids. The CDR3 DNA reads TGTGCCAGCAGCTCGCGCGCTAGCGGGGGAACCGGGGAGCTGTTTTTT. Its translation is CASSSRASGGTGELFF.

This rearrangement joins TRBV6-6 to TRBJ2-7, with 11 bases that match TRBD2. This CDR3 is built from 13 residues. CDR1 MNHNY and CDR2 SVGAGI come from the germline V gene (reference sequence). V lost 6 bases to trimming and J lost 13 bases; unmatched junction nucleotides: 11. CDR3 sequence (DNA): TGTGCCAGCAGCGATAGCGGGGGGGCTATACCTTACGTC. Translation gives CASSDSGGAIPYV.

The V call is TRBV6-5, the J call TRBJ1-2; 12 positions agree with TRBD1. The V gene's germline CDR1 is MNHEY and CDR2 SVGAGI. CDR3 length: 15 residues. V shed 6 bases, J shed 5 bases, and the junction held 7 bases outside the gene matches. In nucleotides, the CDR3 is TGTGCCAGCAGACCGGGACAGGGGGCACAATATGGCTACACCTTC. Translating it yields CASRPGQGAQYGYTF.

The V call is TRBV6-5, the J call TRBJ1-1; a weak D match, TRBD1 (5 bases). Germline loops: CDR1 MNHEY, CDR2 SVGAGI. V was shortened by 7 bases and J by 6 bases, with 9 bases between the two germline ends. The CDR3 loop spans 11 amino acids. The CDR3 loop reads CASNQGPEAFF. Here the CDR3 DNA reads TGTGCCAGCAACCAGGGCCCTGAAGCTTTCTTT.

The genes are TRBV4-3 and TRBJ1-3; maybe TRBD1 (6 bases). Germline assignment: CDR1 LGHNA and CDR2 YSLEER. The germline V and J ends were trimmed by 0 bases and 2 bases, with 11 bases remaining between them. The CDR3 sequence is 16 residues long. CDR3: CASSQDARTAGNTIYF. Written as DNA, the CDR3 is TGCGCCAGCAGCCAAGATGCAAGGACAGCTGGAAACACCATATATTTT.

This clone appeared a few times. The J gene is TRBJ1-1, the V gene TRBV19; 9 positions match TRBD1. CDR1 and CDR2 from the germline V gene are LNHDA and SQIVND (reference sequence). The CDR3 length is 15 residues. Germline trimming cut 4 bases from V and 1 base from J; bases unmatched to any gene: 4. DNA of the CDR3: TGTGCCAGTAGTACCGGGACAGGGTGGAACACTGAAGCTTTCTTT. This codes for CASSTGTGWNTEAFF.

The chain combines TRBV10-1 with TRBJ1-1; no firm D call. V gave up 5 bases and J gave up 11 bases, with 15 bases separating them. This CDR3 spans 12 amino acids. Germline V lookup: CDR1 WNHNN, CDR2 SYGVQD (reference sequence). The CDR3 region has the DNA TGCGCCAGCAGTTACGATAGCGCTCGGGCTTTCTTT. Residues: CASSYDSARAFF.

The rearrangement joins TRBV29-1 to TRBJ2-3; 10 nucleotides line up with TRBD2. Germline-derived CDR1 and CDR2 are SQVTM and ANQGSEA. CDR3 length equals 14 residues. The ends lost 6 bases at V and 2 bases at J; junction bases unmatched: 5. The CDR3 loop is CSVVAGGHTDTQYF. The CDR3 nucleotides are TGCAGCGTCGTAGCGGGAGGACACACAGATACGCAGTATTTT.

The chain links TRBV2 to TRBJ2-1; possible D gene TRBD2, 6 bases. This CDR3 is 15 amino acids long. Germline V lookup: CDR1 SNHLY, CDR2 FYNNEI. The V end was cut by 6 bases, the J end by 9 bases, with 21 bases between. CDR3 DNA: TGTGCCAGCAGCGCTTCGGGGCGGGAAGGCGGTGAGCAGTTCTTC. This gives the protein CASSASGREGGEQFF.